These 17 T cell receptor beta chains were sequenced from one sample in a study of long-term antiretroviral therapy in people with HIV (dated by TCRdb to between 2021 and 2023). Sequencing of the TRB variable region was done with the immunoSEQ hsTCRB v3.0 assay at survey level resolution. TCRdb provides this immuneACCESS table in a form limited to in-frame rearrangements. Some clones are lacking; in checked studies, under half of them reflect an unresolved V gene, and why the rest are absent is not known. This sample comprises over 15,000 clones, roughly 80% of them detected only once. In total, the top ten clones hold roughly a tenth of the sample. This sample comprised unsorted PBMCs, obtained 2.3 years after starting antiretroviral therapy. These receptors were collected from a middle-aged woman with HIV.

The gene calls are TRBV6-6 and TRBJ1-1; possibly TRBD1 for D (5 bases). Germline V gene data show CDR1 as MNHNY and CDR2 as SVGAGI (reference sequence). With 5 bases removed from V and 2 bases from J, the gap between germline ends came to 15 bases. The CDR3 loop spans 15 amino acids. The CDR3 DNA is TGTGCCAGCAGTGACACGACAGCTTTAAACACTGAAGCTTTCTTT. It is translated as CASSDTTALNTEAFF.

In its sample, this clone was seen once. The V call is TRBV14, the J call TRBJ2-3; no definite D call. Trimming took 4 bases from V and 2 from J, leaving 10 bases between them. Looked up from germline, CDR1 is SGHDN and CDR2 is FVKESK. The CDR3 loop spans 14 amino acids. The CDR3 loop is CASSPLGLTDTQYF. The CDR3, as DNA: TGTGCCAGCAGCCCCCTGGGCCTCACAGATACGCAGTATTTT.

A single count supports this clone. V usage is TRBV29-1 and J usage is TRBJ2-1, with D unclear. V lost 4 bases and J lost 3, with 7 bases in between. From germline, CDR1 is SQVTM and CDR2 ANQGSEA. The CDR3 runs 12 residues. In DNA form, the CDR3 reads TGCAGCGTTGGATCGGTCTACAATGAGCAGTTCTTC. This sequence encodes CSVGSVYNEQFF.

The V gene is TRBV19, the J gene TRBJ2-7; 9 bases map to TRBD1. Germline V CDR1 and CDR2: LNHDA, SQIVND (reference sequence). The CDR3 runs 15 residues. V shed 5 bases, J shed 7 bases, and the junction held 12 bases outside the gene matches. The CDR3 DNA sequence: TGTGCCAGTAGTGCCCGCCCGGGACAGGGCGGTGAGCAGTACTTC. This codes for CASSARPGQGGEQYF. Supplemented by reference TRBV19 and TRBJ2-7, the full variable domain reads DGGITQSPKYLFRKEGQNVTLSCEQNLNHDAMYWYRQDPGQGLRLIYYSQIVNDFQKGDIAEGYSVSREKKESFPLTVTSAQKNPTAFYLCASSARPGQGGEQYFGPGTRLTVT.

The chain recombines TRBV4-1 with TRBJ1-1; D is possibly TRBD1 (6 bases). V was shortened by 5 bases and J by 4 bases, with 20 bases between the two germline ends. This CDR3 has 16 amino acids. The V gene's germline CDR1 is MGHRA and CDR2 YSYEKL. The CDR3 DNA sequence: TGCGCCAGCAGCTCCCGGTCGGGGGGCGATGGCACTGAAGCTTTCTTT. This sequence encodes CASSSRSGGDGTEAFF.

Written as DNA, the CDR3 is TGTGCCAGCAGCTTGACAACAATGAACACTGAAGCTTTCTTT. This gives the protein CASSLTTMNTEAFF. This sequence joins TRBV7-2 and TRBJ1-1; D gene uncertain. The CDR3 totals 14 residues. V was cut by 3 bases and J by 0 bases, with 8 bases left in between. Germline lookup yields CDR1 SGHTA and CDR2 FQGNSA.

This chain connects TRBV7-6 to TRBJ2-1; D not certain. From germline, CDR1 is SGHVS and CDR2 FNYEAQ. The CDR3 has 15 amino acids. V lost 5 bases and J 1 base, leaving 12 bases between the germline ends. CDR3 region: CASSVMLTSYNEQFF. In DNA form, the CDR3 reads TGTGCCAGCAGCGTCATGCTTACGTCCTACAATGAGCAGTTCTTC.

V and J are TRBV6-5 and TRBJ2-7, with 8 bases lining up with TRBD2. V shed 5 bases, J shed 3 bases, and the junction held 9 bases outside the gene matches. This CDR3 contains 15 residues. Germline CDR1 MNHEY, CDR2 SVGAGI. CDR3 DNA sequence: TGTGCCAGCAGTAACGGACTAGCTATGGACTACGAGCAGTACTTC. This codes for CASSNGLAMDYEQYF.

This rearrangement joins TRBV6-6 to TRBJ2-7; D gene uncertain. The germline V and J ends were trimmed by 2 bases and 4 bases, with 9 bases remaining between them. Germline values: CDR1 MNHNY, CDR2 SVGAGI (reference sequence). The CDR3 spans 13 residues. CDR3 region: CASSYPDSYEQYF. DNA of the CDR3: TGTGCCAGCAGTTACCCCGACTCATACGAGCAGTACTTC.

This clone was detected once. The V gene is TRBV4-2, the J gene TRBJ2-7; D may match TRBD1 or TRBD2 (6 bases each). Between the trimmed V and J ends, which lost 3 bases and 8 bases, there was a span of 8 bases. Germline lookup yields CDR1 LGHNA and CDR2 YNFKEQ. This CDR3 spans 11 amino acids. The CDR3 nucleotides read TGTGCCAGCAGCCAGGGGGGCCAGCAGTACTTC. This codes for CASSQGGQQYF.

This rearrangement joins TRBV2 to TRBJ2-2, with D perhaps matching TRBD1 (5 bases). The germline gives CDR1 SNHLY, CDR2 FYNNEI. Trimming left V 8 bases short and J 5 bases short, with 18 bases between. This CDR3 contains 15 residues. Written as DNA, the CDR3 is TGTGCCAGCCGAAAAGGGAAGGGGTTAACCGGGGAGCTGTTTTTT. Amino acid sequence: CASRKGKGLTGELFF.

This clone turned up a few times. The rearrangement links TRBV5-6 to TRBJ2-2; no firm D call. Trimming took 3 bases from V and 0 from J, leaving 3 bases between them. Per the germline V gene, CDR1 is SGHDT and CDR2 is YYEEEE. The CDR3 loop spans 13 amino acids. CDR3 amino acids: CASSSTNTGELFF. The CDR3 bases are TGTGCCAGCAGCTCCACGAACACCGGGGAGCTGTTTTTT.

V is TRBV7-9 and J is TRBJ2-1, with no clear D. Germline V CDR1 and CDR2: SEHNR, FQNEAQ (reference sequence). CDR3 length: 14 amino acids. Trimming pared 1 base from V and 0 bases from J, leaving 4 bases between. CDR3 residues: CASSLVDSYNEQFF. DNA for the CDR3: TGTGCCAGCAGCTTAGTAGACTCCTACAATGAGCAGTTCTTC.

The rearrangement links TRBV7-2 to TRBJ1-5; 8 nucleotides match TRBD1. Looked up from germline, CDR1 is SGHTA and CDR2 is FQGNSA. J was trimmed by 7 bases and V by 3 bases; bases with no gene match: 5. This CDR3 contains 14 residues. The CDR3 DNA reads as TGTGCCAGCAGCTTCCGGCAGGGGGCCCAGCCCCAGCATTTT. Translation: CASSFRQGAQPQHF.

This chain joins TRBV18 and TRBJ2-1; the match to TRBD2 covers 11 bases. V lost 2 bases, J lost 2 bases, and 8 bases stayed unmatched. In germline, CDR1 is KGHSH, CDR2 LQKENI. CDR3 length: 18 amino acids. This CDR3 is CASSPSRLAGGPYNEQFF. The DNA of the CDR3 is TGTGCCAGCTCACCAAGTCGGCTAGCGGGAGGTCCCTACAATGAGCAGTTCTTC. Supplemented by reference TRBV18 and TRBJ2-1, the full variable domain reads NAGVMQNPRHLVRRRGQEARLRCSPMKGHSHVYWYRQLPEEGLKFMVYLQKENIIDESGMPKERFSAEFPKEGPSILRIQQVVRGDSAAYFCASSPSRLAGGPYNEQFFGPGTRLTVL.

V gene TRBV5-1 combines with J gene TRBJ1-2, with D possibly TRBD1 on 6 matching bases. Deletions cut 4 bases from V and 2 bases from J, with 9 bases between. Germline values: CDR1 SGHRS, CDR2 YFSETQ. This CDR3 is 13 amino acids long. CDR3 DNA sequence: TGCGCCAGCAGCGACGGACAGAACTATGGCTACACCTTC. This codes for CASSDGQNYGYTF.

This sequence joins TRBV19 and TRBJ2-5; D possibly uses TRBD1 or TRBD2 (5 bases each). CDR3 size: 15 residues. Per germline, CDR1 LNHDA and CDR2 SQIVND (reference sequence). V was clipped by 4 bases and J by 4 bases, with 16 bases between them. In nucleotides, the CDR3 is TGTGCCAGTAGTACGACGGGGACCCCCACAGAGACCCAGTACTTC. Amino acids: CASSTTGTPTETQYF.